The 21 T cell receptor beta chains below come from one sample, sequenced in a study of identical twins. TCRdb processed the 5' RACE reads anew with MiXCR; each CDR3 protein has one entry. The sample has 300,000 to 350,000 distinct CDR3 sequences, approximately 13% seen once. Another study also made use of these data, one on yellow fever vaccine responses in identical twins.

The sample taken for sequencing was CD8+ T cells sorted from blood. The receptors here all came from a woman under 30 in good health.

This sequence joins TRBV2 and TRBJ2-3, with TRBD1 as a possible D gene (7 bases). V was cut by 8 bases and J by 2 bases, with 35 bases left in between. Germline values: CDR1 SNHLY, CDR2 FYNNEI. This CDR3 contains 21 residues. CDR3 sequence: CASPNQGGRVRSKLPTDTQYF. The CDR3 DNA is TGTGCCAGCCCAAACCAGGGGGGCAGGGTGAGGAGTAAGCTACCCACAGATACGCAGTATTTT.

This clonotype appeared many times. The rearrangement links TRBV15 to TRBJ2-1, with TRBD1 matching 9 bases. V lost 5 bases, J lost 4 bases, and 12 bases stayed unmatched. Germline loops: CDR1 LNHNV, CDR2 YYDKDF (reference sequence). The CDR3 runs to 17 residues. CDR3 region: CATSGSPQGASYNEQFF. In DNA form, the CDR3 reads TGTGCCACCAGCGGCAGTCCACAGGGGGCGAGTTACAATGAGCAGTTCTTC. Full variable domain (remainder filled in from reference TRBV15 and TRBJ2-1): DAMVIQNPRYQVTQFGKPVTLSCSQTLNHNVMYWYQQKSSQAPKLLFHYYDKDFNNEADTPDNFQSRRPNTSFCFLDIRSPGLGDTAMYLCATSGSPQGASYNEQFFGPGTRLTVL.

This CDR3 reads CSASELAGVDYEQYF. The CDR3 DNA reads TGCAGTGCTTCAGAACTAGCGGGAGTTGATTACGAGCAGTACTTC. The V gene is TRBV20-1, the J gene TRBJ2-7, with TRBD2 matching over 11 bases. The germline CDR1 and CDR2 sequences are DFQATT and SNEGSKA (reference sequence). J was trimmed by 4 bases and V by 5 bases; bases with no gene match: 10. The CDR3 has 15 amino acids.

This sequence joins TRBV4-2 and TRBJ1-1, with 9 bases lining up with TRBD1. V lost 3 bases and J lost 3; bases outside the gene matches: 23. The CDR3 has 21 amino acids. In germline, CDR1 is LGHNA, CDR2 YNFKEQ. CDR3 amino acids: CASSHLQGALFFSLYYTEAFF. CDR3 nucleotides: TGTGCCAGCAGCCATCTACAGGGGGCTCTTTTCTTTAGCCTGTACTACACTGAAGCTTTCTTT.

This clonotype was observed a few times. J is TRBJ2-1 and V is TRBV7-6, with D perhaps assigned TRBD1 or TRBD2 (5 bases each). V was pared by 4 bases and J by 2 bases, with 12 bases between. Germline assignment: CDR1 SGHVS and CDR2 FNYEAQ. The CDR3 runs to 15 residues. The CDR3 protein is CASSSPGDAYNEQFF. The CDR3 DNA follows: TGTGCCAGCAGCTCGCCCGGGGACGCCTACAATGAGCAGTTCTTC.

V is TRBV9 and J is TRBJ2-1; D is unresolved. The V end lost 0 bases, the J end lost 2 bases, and 12 bases lay between the germline ends. The CDR3 totals 16 residues. Per germline, CDR1 SGDLS and CDR2 YYNGEE. The CDR3 sequence: CASSVELGGTYNEQFF. As DNA, the CDR3 is TGTGCCAGCAGCGTAGAGTTGGGCGGTACCTACAATGAGCAGTTCTTC.

This clonotype showed up many times. The rearrangement joins TRBV18 to TRBJ2-1; perhaps TRBD2 as D (6 bases). The CDR3 is made up of 15 amino acids. Trimming left V 3 bases short and J 4 bases short, with 13 bases between. Germline CDR1 KGHSH, CDR2 LQKENI. The DNA for the CDR3 is TGTGCCAGCTCACCTGGGGTTGGGACTTACAATGAGCAGTTCTTC. This codes for CASSPGVGTYNEQFF.

This clonotype was observed a few times. This chain joins TRBV7-8 and TRBJ2-2, with 7 bases identical to TRBD2. The V and J ends lost 3 bases and 5 bases, in that order; junction bases with no gene match: 18. The CDR3 loop spans 19 amino acids. Germline-derived CDR1 and CDR2 are SGHVS and FQNEAQ. CDR3 sequence (DNA): TGTGCCAGCAGCTTCGGGGGGAGGAGCAGCCATAAGGGTACCGGGGAGCTGTTTTTT. It specifies CASSFGGRSSHKGTGELFF.

The CDR3: CASREGGITDTQYF. CDR3 bases: TGTGCCAGCAGGGAGGGGGGAATCACAGATACGCAGTATTTT. This chain links TRBV7-9 with TRBJ2-3; D tentatively reads TRBD1 or TRBD2 (6 bases each). Germline CDR1 SEHNR, CDR2 FQNEAQ (reference sequence). The CDR3 extends over 14 amino acids. V was clipped by 6 bases and J by 2 bases, with 12 bases between them.

At least ten counts were recorded for this clonotype. The rearrangement links TRBV11-2 to TRBJ2-1; D is perhaps TRBD2 (5 bases). From germline, CDR1 is SGHAT and CDR2 FQNNGV. V was trimmed by 7 bases and J by 0 bases, leaving 10 bases between them. The CDR3 is made up of 14 amino acids. The CDR3 DNA reads as TGTGCCAGCAACATGAGGGACTCCTACAATGAGCAGTTCTTC. Translated, it gives CASNMRDSYNEQFF.

In this sample, this clonotype turned up a few times. The chain uses TRBV27 and TRBJ1-4, with D hard to call. This CDR3 is 15 amino acids long. V was shortened by 3 bases and J by 4 bases, with 12 bases between the two germline ends. Germline lookup yields CDR1 MNHEY and CDR2 SMNVEV (reference sequence). Here the CDR3 DNA reads TGTGCCAGCAGTTTTATGGCAGGACTTAATGAAAAACTGTTTTTT. Residues: CASSFMAGLNEKLFF.

The rearrangement joins TRBV24-1 to TRBJ2-2; 7 bases line up with TRBD1. CDR1 is KGHDR, CDR2 SFDVKD, per germline. The V gene end was trimmed by 4 bases and the J gene end by 1 base; junction bases not matched to a gene: 8. The CDR3 spans 17 residues. CDR3 DNA: TGTGCCACCAGTGAGTCGGCCAGACAGGGGAACACCGGGGAGCTGTTTTTT. Its protein is CATSESARQGNTGELFF.

The rearrangement links TRBV20-1 to TRBJ2-5; 7 bases are a match to TRBD1. In germline, CDR1 is DFQATT, CDR2 SNEGSKA (reference sequence). The CDR3 is 13 amino acids. The J segment lost 5 bases and the V segment lost 3 bases, leaving 6 bases of the junction unmatched. For the CDR3, the DNA is TGCAGTGCTAGGAACAGGGGTTGGGAGACCCAGTACTTC. Residues: CSARNRGWETQYF.

This clonotype was counted a few times. The chain combines TRBV28 with TRBJ2-2; TRBD1 or TRBD2 may be the D gene (5 bases each). This CDR3 comprises 16 residues. V was cut by 4 bases and J by 4 bases, with 16 bases left in between. CDR1 MDHEN and CDR2 SYDVKM come from the germline V gene. The CDR3 nucleotides are TGTGCCAGCAGTTCTCTCTCTGCCGGGACCACCGGGGAGCTGTTTTTT. Residues: CASSSLSAGTTGELFF.

This clonotype has more than one count but fewer than ten. The chain is built from TRBV20-1 and TRBJ2-2; no reliable D call. Per the germline V gene, CDR1 is DFQATT and CDR2 is SNEGSKA (reference sequence). There are 13 residues in the CDR3. Trimming took 6 bases from V and 2 from J, leaving 10 bases between them. CDR3 bases: TGCAGTGCGTCGACCATTAACACCGGGGAGCTGTTTTTT. This gives the protein CSASTINTGELFF.

The sample holds many counts of this clonotype. The CDR3 spells CASSFQWNEQFF. The CDR3 region has the DNA TGCGCCAGCAGCTTCCAGTGGAATGAGCAGTTCTTC. The V gene is TRBV5-1, the J gene TRBJ2-1, with unresolved D. Trimming removed 2 bases at V and 7 bases at J, with 7 bases between. The CDR3 totals 12 residues. The germline CDR1 and CDR2 sequences are SGHRS and YFSETQ. The full variable domain, with the rest looked up from reference TRBV5-1 and TRBJ2-1, is KAGVTQTPRYLIKTRGQQVTLSCSPISGHRSVSWYQQTPGQGLQFLFEYFSETQRNKGNFPGRFSGRQFSNSRSEMNVSTLELGDSALYLCASSFQWNEQFFGPGTRLTVL.

This clonotype was seen a few times. This chain connects TRBV7-9 to TRBJ1-5, with TRBD1 as a possible D gene (6 bases). V dropped 5 bases and J dropped 3 bases, with 17 bases sitting between them. The CDR3 totals 16 residues. The germline gives CDR1 SEHNR, CDR2 FQNEAQ (reference sequence). This CDR3 reads CASSPPSRGANQPQHF. CDR3 nucleotide sequence: TGTGCCAGCAGCCCCCCCTCGAGGGGGGCCAATCAGCCCCAGCATTTT.

This clonotype was seen only a few times. CDR3 sequence: CASMGNRGSTGELFF. The CDR3 DNA reads TGTGCCAGCATGGGGAACAGGGGGAGCACCGGGGAGCTGTTTTTT. This sequence joins TRBV12-3 or TRBV12-4 and TRBJ2-2; 8 bases match TRBD1. Trimming removed 7 bases from V and 4 bases from J; junction bases left unmatched: 8. The CDR3 runs to 15 residues.

The CDR3 region has the DNA TGTGCCAGCAGCTCACTGACAGGAACGAACATTCAGTACTTC. It yields the protein CASSSLTGTNIQYF. The rearrangement joins TRBV13 to TRBJ2-4; TRBD1 is a possible D gene (6 bases). Germline lookup yields CDR1 PRHDT and CDR2 FYEKMQ (reference sequence). Trimming left V 4 bases short and J 7 bases short, with 14 bases between. The CDR3 length is 14 residues.

This clonotype has a handful of counts. This chain connects TRBV24-1 to TRBJ2-3; D possibly matches TRBD1 or TRBD2 (5 bases each). CDR3 length equals 17 residues. The germline V and J ends were trimmed by 3 bases and 6 bases, with 21 bases remaining between them. CDR1 and CDR2 from the germline V gene are KGHDR and SFDVKD. This chain's CDR3 is CATSDPRDASLVDTQYF. In DNA, the CDR3 is TGTGCCACCAGTGATCCCCGGGACGCATCCCTAGTCGATACGCAGTATTTT.

This clonotype has a handful of counts. The J gene is TRBJ2-1, the V gene TRBV3-1; unclear D gene. The CDR3 runs to 15 residues. Germline-derived CDR1 and CDR2 are LGHDT and YNNKEL (reference sequence). V lost 0 bases to trimming and J lost 2 bases, with 8 bases between them. CDR3 residues: CASSQELFTYNEQFF. The CDR3 nucleotides are TGTGCCAGCAGCCAAGAGCTGTTTACCTACAATGAGCAGTTCTTC.